These 23 T cell receptor beta chains were sequenced from one sample in a study of T cell responses to AZD1222 COVID-19 vaccine. The table came from immunoSEQ multiplex PCR; TCRdb's copy has only in-frame clones and leaves some out. The sample yields 170,000 or so clones, approximately 90% seen once. The sample consisted of peripheral blood, taken on day 0 of AZD1222 vaccination. The receptors were gathered from an adult in good health.

This CDR3 is CASTPVMIYNSPLHF. In nucleotides, the CDR3 is TGTGCCAGCACCCCTGTAATGATATATAATTCACCCCTCCACTTT. The rearrangement joins TRBV28 to TRBJ1-6, with D unresolved. Germline V lookup: CDR1 MDHEN, CDR2 SYDVKM. The germline V and J ends were trimmed by 7 bases and 4 bases, with 14 bases remaining between them. The CDR3 runs to 15 residues.

The chain links TRBV6-5 to TRBJ2-3; D is uncertain. Trimming cost V 7 bases and J 1 base, with 15 bases left between them. Germline assignment: CDR1 MNHEY and CDR2 SVGAGI. The CDR3 totals 15 residues. Here the CDR3 DNA reads TGTGCCAGCAAGCTCGGATCTAGAGGCACAGATACGCAGTATTTT. Residues: CASKLGSRGTDTQYF.

The rearrangement joins TRBV2 to TRBJ1-5; 8 nucleotides match TRBD1. CDR1 is SNHLY, CDR2 FYNNEI, per germline. Trimming took 6 bases from V and 4 from J; bases not matched to a gene: 11. The CDR3 loop spans 16 amino acids. In DNA form, the CDR3 reads TGTGCCAGCAGCCCAGGGGGCGCGAGAGGGAATCAGCCCCAGCATTTT. Its translation: CASSPGGARGNQPQHF.

The J gene is TRBJ1-5, the V gene TRBV2; the D is unclear. V was pared by 5 bases and J by 0 bases, with 8 bases between. The CDR3 sequence is 14 residues long. Germline values: CDR1 SNHLY, CDR2 FYNNEI. CDR3 coding DNA: TGTGCCAGCAGTAGGGCAGATAGCAATCAGCCCCAGCATTTT. Translated: CASSRADSNQPQHF.

This clone was observed once. This chain uses TRBV28 with TRBJ1-6; weak D call: TRBD1 (5 bases). This CDR3 region has 14 residues. Germline-derived CDR1 and CDR2 are MDHEN and SYDVKM. The V end was cut by 7 bases, the J end by 10 bases, with 17 bases between. CDR3 in amino acids: CASTTRQSRSPLHF. CDR3 coding DNA: TGTGCCAGCACGACAAGACAGTCCCGATCACCCCTCCACTTT.

This clone has just a few counts. V and J are TRBV11-2 and TRBJ1-4; tentatively, D is TRBD1 (5 bases). This CDR3 has 15 amino acids. CDR1 is SGHAT and CDR2 is FQNNGV in the germline V gene. V was shortened by 4 bases and J by 4 bases, with 13 bases between the two germline ends. CDR3 DNA sequence: TGTGCCAGCAGCTCCGCATGGGGGAATAATGAAAAACTGTTTTTT. This gives the protein CASSSAWGNNEKLFF.

This chain connects TRBV19 to TRBJ1-5, with D possibly being TRBD1 (5 bases). V lost 7 bases and J 5 bases, leaving 15 bases between the germline ends. Germline assignment: CDR1 LNHDA and CDR2 SQIVND (reference sequence). The CDR3 is 14 amino acids. The CDR3 sequence: CASTSLTVYQPQHF. The CDR3, as DNA: TGTGCCAGTACGTCGTTGACAGTGTATCAGCCCCAGCATTTT. Drawing the rest from reference TRBV19 and TRBJ1-5, the complete variable domain is DGGITQSPKYLFRKEGQNVTLSCEQNLNHDAMYWYRQDPGQGLRLIYYSQIVNDFQKGDIAEGYSVSREKKESFPLTVTSAQKNPTAFYLCASTSLTVYQPQHFGDGTRLSIL.

Only one count was recorded for this clone. The CDR3 spells CASSLTRGSSYNEQFF. DNA for the CDR3: TGTGCCAGCAGCTTAACACGGGGAAGCTCCTACAATGAGCAGTTCTTC. The chain has TRBV7-3 and TRBJ2-1, with D possibly matching TRBD2 (5 bases). Trimming removed 0 bases at V and 0 bases at J, with 9 bases between. CDR3 length: 16 amino acids. Germline CDR1 and CDR2: SGHTA and FQGTGA.

The chain uses TRBV6-2 or TRBV6-3 and TRBJ2-1; 11 nucleotides agree with TRBD2. Losses at the gene ends were 6 bases for V and 4 bases for J; bases not matched to a gene: 8. Germline V lookup: CDR1 MNHEY, CDR2 SVGEGT. This CDR3 spans 16 amino acids. The CDR3 DNA sequence: TGTGCCAGCAGCCCTGGTCGACTAGCGGGGTACAATGAGCAGTTCTTC. Protein sequence: CASSPGRLAGYNEQFF.

This clone was observed a few times. The rearrangement uses TRBV6-5 and TRBJ2-2, with TRBD2 as a possible D gene (5 bases). V was pared by 2 bases and J by 7 bases, with 8 bases between. Germline-derived CDR1 and CDR2 are MNHEY and SVGAGI. The CDR3 is 13 amino acids. The CDR3 protein is CASSYQEDGELFF. In DNA form, the CDR3 reads TGTGCCAGCAGTTACCAGGAGGACGGGGAGCTGTTTTTT.

The rearrangement links TRBV28 to TRBJ2-7; D gene ambiguous. The CDR3 is 14 amino acids. CDR1 and CDR2 from the germline V gene are MDHEN and SYDVKM. The V and J ends lost 3 bases and 1 base respectively, with 10 bases between them. Here the CDR3 DNA reads TGTGCCAGCAGTTTCCCCCCGGTTTCCTACGAGCAGTACTTC. Its translation is CASSFPPVSYEQYF.

In this sample, this clone turned up once. The gene calls are TRBV28 and TRBJ2-1; D is undetermined. Deletions cut 6 bases from V and 8 bases from J, with 8 bases between. The CDR3 is 11 residues long. In germline, CDR1 is MDHEN, CDR2 SYDVKM. CDR3 coding DNA: TGTGCCAGCAGATTAAGGGATGAGCAGTTCTTC. This sequence encodes CASRLRDEQFF.

This chain connects TRBV5-1 to TRBJ2-4; perhaps TRBD2 as D (5 bases). Germline V CDR1 and CDR2: SGHRS, YFSETQ. This CDR3 comprises 16 residues. V shed 5 bases and J shed 0 bases, with 15 bases lying between them. Here the CDR3 reads CASRSGLTLAKNIQYF. Written as DNA, the CDR3 is TGCGCCAGCAGATCTGGACTGACTTTAGCCAAAAACATTCAGTACTTC.

This rearrangement joins TRBV3-1 (or the pseudogene TRBV3-2) to TRBJ2-1, with 7 bases fitting TRBD2. J gave up 0 bases and V 1 base, and 3 bases lay outside the gene matches. The CDR3 totals 16 residues. Germline CDR1 LGHDT, CDR2 YNNKEL (reference sequence). CDR3 coding DNA: TGTGCCAGCAGCCAAGTCGGGGGGAGCTCCTACAATGAGCAGTTCTTC. Translating it yields CASSQVGGSSYNEQFF.

The chain links TRBV11-2 to TRBJ1-1; no definite D call. The CDR3 has 15 residues. Per the germline V gene, CDR1 is SGHAT and CDR2 is FQNNGV. Trimming shortened V by 1 base and J by 1 base, and 10 bases separated the two germline ends. The CDR3 sequence: CASSLVGAGNTEAFF. The DNA for the CDR3 is TGTGCCAGCAGCTTAGTCGGAGCGGGGAACACTGAAGCTTTCTTT.

This chain joins TRBV6-1 and TRBJ2-6; tentatively, D is TRBD2 (6 bases). The germline V and J ends were trimmed by 4 bases and 9 bases, with 19 bases remaining between them. The CDR3 contains 16 residues. The germline V gene has CDR1 MNHNS and CDR2 SASEGT. In DNA, the CDR3 is TGTGCCAGCAGTGCAACAACGCCGGGACTTGTCAACGTCCTGACTTTC. It specifies CASSATTPGLVNVLTF.

The J gene is TRBJ1-2, the V gene TRBV21-1; the table names TRBD1, a call not compared with the DNA. TRBV21-1 is shown as a pseudogene. The CDR3 runs to 15 residues. DNA for the CDR3: TGTGCCAGCAGGGCAACCGGGACAGGGCCTTATGGCTACACCTTC. Translation: CASRATGTGPYGYTF.

The chain recombines TRBV5-1 with TRBJ1-2, with a weak D call TRBD1 (6 bases). Germline V CDR1 and CDR2: SGHRS, YFSETQ. This CDR3 is built from 14 residues. With 0 bases removed from V and 6 bases from J, the gap between germline ends came to 12 bases. As DNA, the CDR3 is TGCGCCAGCAGCTTGGGACAGGACGTCGATGGCTACACCTTC. Translating it yields CASSLGQDVDGYTF.

The chain joins TRBV7-9 to TRBJ1-1, with 8 positions matching TRBD1. V lost 5 bases and J lost 0; bases outside the gene matches: 11. This CDR3 has 17 amino acids. The germline V gene encodes CDR1 SEHNR and CDR2 FQNEAQ (reference sequence). The CDR3 here is CASSAPLRTGMNTEAFF. The CDR3 coding sequence is TGTGCCAGCAGCGCCCCTTTAAGGACAGGGATGAACACTGAAGCTTTCTTT.

This chain connects TRBV7-2 to TRBJ1-1; D is unresolved. V was shortened by 5 bases and J by 4 bases, with 11 bases between the two germline ends. Germline CDR1 SGHTA, CDR2 FQGNSA. The CDR3 is 13 residues long. DNA for the CDR3: TGTGCCAGCAGCGGTCGGTCGAGCACTGAAGCTTTCTTT. Protein product: CASSGRSSTEAFF.

This clone was recorded once. CDR3 DNA sequence: TGCGCCAGCAGCTTTGGACAGGGGGCCACACCGAACACTGAAGCTTTCTTT. As protein: CASSFGQGATPNTEAFF. This chain uses TRBV5-1 with TRBJ1-1; 11 bases line up with TRBD1. Germline lookup yields CDR1 SGHRS and CDR2 YFSETQ. This CDR3 spans 17 amino acids. Germline trimming cut 2 bases from V and 1 base from J; bases unmatched to any gene: 7.

The J gene is TRBJ2-3, the V gene TRBV18, with TRBD1 matching 7 bases. Germline lookup yields CDR1 KGHSH and CDR2 LQKENI. The CDR3 covers 13 residues. The V segment lost 4 bases and the J segment 6 bases; nucleotides outside the gene matches: 4. The CDR3 DNA is TGTGCCAGCTCACAAGGGGGCGCCGATACGCAGTATTTT. Its translation: CASSQGGADTQYF. Together with reference TRBV18 and TRBJ2-3, the CDR3 gives the full variable domain: NAGVMQNPRHLVRRRGQEARLRCSPMKGHSHVYWYRQLPEEGLKFMVYLQKENIIDESGMPKERFSAEFPKEGPSILRIQQVVRGDSAAYFCASSQGGADTQYFGPGTRLTVL.

The J gene is TRBJ2-7, the V gene TRBV9, with D perhaps given as TRBD1 or TRBD2 (5 bases each). In germline, CDR1 is SGDLS, CDR2 YYNGEE. This CDR3 spans 15 amino acids. The V end was cut by 4 bases, the J end by 6 bases, with 20 bases between. CDR3 bases: TGTGCCAGCAGCCCGAGAGGGGCGGCAGTCCGCGAGCAGTACTTC. The encoded protein is CASSPRGAAVREQYF.